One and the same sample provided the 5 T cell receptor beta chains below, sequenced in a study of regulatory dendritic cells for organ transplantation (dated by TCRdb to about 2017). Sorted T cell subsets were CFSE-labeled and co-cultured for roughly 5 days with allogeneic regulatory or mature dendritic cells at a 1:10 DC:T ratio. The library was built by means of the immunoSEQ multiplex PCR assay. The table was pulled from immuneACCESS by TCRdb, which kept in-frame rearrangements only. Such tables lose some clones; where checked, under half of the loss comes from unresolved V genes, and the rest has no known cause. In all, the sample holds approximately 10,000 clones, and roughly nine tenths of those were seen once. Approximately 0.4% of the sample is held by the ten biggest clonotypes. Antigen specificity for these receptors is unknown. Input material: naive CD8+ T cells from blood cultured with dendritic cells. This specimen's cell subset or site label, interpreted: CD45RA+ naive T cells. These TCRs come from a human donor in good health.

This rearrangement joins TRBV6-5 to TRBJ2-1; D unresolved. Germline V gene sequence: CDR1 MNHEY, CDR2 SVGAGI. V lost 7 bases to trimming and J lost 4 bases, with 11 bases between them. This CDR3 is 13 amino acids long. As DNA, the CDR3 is TGTGCCAGCAAAGAGGACCTATACAATGAGCAGTTCTTC. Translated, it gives CASKEDLYNEQFF.

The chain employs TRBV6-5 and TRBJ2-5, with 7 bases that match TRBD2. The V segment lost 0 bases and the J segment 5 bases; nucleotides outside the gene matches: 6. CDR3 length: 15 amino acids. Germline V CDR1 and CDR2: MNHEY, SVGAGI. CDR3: CASSYSGLKLETQYF. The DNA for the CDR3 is TGTGCCAGCAGTTACTCGGGACTAAAGTTGGAGACCCAGTACTTC.

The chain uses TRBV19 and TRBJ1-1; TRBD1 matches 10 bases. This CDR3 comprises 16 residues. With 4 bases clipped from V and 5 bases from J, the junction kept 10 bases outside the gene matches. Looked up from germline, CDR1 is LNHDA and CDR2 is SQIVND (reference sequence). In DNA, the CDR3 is TGTGCCAGTAGTACCTCCGGGACAGGGGTGAGGACTGAAGCTTTCTTT. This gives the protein CASSTSGTGVRTEAFF.

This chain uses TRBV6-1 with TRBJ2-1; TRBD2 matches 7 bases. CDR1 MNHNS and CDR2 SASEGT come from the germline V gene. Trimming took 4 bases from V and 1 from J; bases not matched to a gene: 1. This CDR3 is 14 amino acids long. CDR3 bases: TGTGCCAGCAGTGGGGGAGGGTCCTACAATGAGCAGTTCTTC. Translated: CASSGGGSYNEQFF.

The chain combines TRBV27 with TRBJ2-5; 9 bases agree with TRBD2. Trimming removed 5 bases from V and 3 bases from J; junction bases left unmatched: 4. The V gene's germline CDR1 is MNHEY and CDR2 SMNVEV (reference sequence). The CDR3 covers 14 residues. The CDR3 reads CASSTRLAEETQYF. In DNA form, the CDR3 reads TGTGCCAGCAGTACTAGACTAGCGGAAGAGACCCAGTACTTC.